This T cell receptor (beta chain) was identified during a study of blood T cell repertoires in COVID-19. Study-level background: COVID-19 samples, acute and convalescent, were from the United States, Italy and Spain. T cells, B-cell-depleted T cells, or PBMCs supplied cDNA or gDNA.

As processed by the authors: Amplified reference gene primers provided the basis for estimating nucleated cell counts. Sequencing was performed with immunoSEQ multiplex PCR; in TCRdb, only in-frame clones are kept and a portion is missing. Clonal size and the V and J genes are those of that table, whereas D and trimming came from the DNA. Here the sample spans approximately 260,000 clones, around 86% being singletons. The V gene lost 0 bases and the J gene lost 2 bases, with 11 bases spanning the gap. The CDR3 is 15 residues long. Germline V gives CDR1 MNHNY, CDR2 SVGAGI (reference sequence). V gene TRBV6-6 combines with J gene TRBJ2-7; D may be TRBD1 (6 bases). This TCR was sampled from a woman aged 55-75 years with active or convalescent COVID-19. Sequenced: peripheral blood. The CDR3 sequence is CASSYSQGPPYEQYF. CDR3 nucleotide sequence: TGTGCCAGCAGTTACTCGCAGGGGCCACCCTACGAGCAGTACTTC.